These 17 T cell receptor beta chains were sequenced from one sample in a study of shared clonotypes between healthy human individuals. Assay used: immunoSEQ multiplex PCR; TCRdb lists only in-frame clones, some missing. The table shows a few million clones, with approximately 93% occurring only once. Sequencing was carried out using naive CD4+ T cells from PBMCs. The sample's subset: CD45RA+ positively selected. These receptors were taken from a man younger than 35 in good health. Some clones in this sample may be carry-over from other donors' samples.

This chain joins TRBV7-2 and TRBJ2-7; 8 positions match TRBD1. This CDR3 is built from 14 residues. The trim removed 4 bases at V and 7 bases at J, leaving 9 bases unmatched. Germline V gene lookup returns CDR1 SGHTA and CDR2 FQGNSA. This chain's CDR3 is CASSSGTGPLEQYF. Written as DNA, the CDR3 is TGTGCCAGCAGCTCCGGGACAGGCCCCTTGGAGCAGTACTTC.

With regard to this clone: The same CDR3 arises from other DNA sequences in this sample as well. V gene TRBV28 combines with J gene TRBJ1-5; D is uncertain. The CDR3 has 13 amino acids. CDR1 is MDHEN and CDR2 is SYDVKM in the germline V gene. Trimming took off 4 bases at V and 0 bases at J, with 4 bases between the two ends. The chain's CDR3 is CASSSGSNQPQHF. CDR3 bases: TGTGCCAGCAGTTCAGGTAGCAATCAGCCCCAGCATTTT.

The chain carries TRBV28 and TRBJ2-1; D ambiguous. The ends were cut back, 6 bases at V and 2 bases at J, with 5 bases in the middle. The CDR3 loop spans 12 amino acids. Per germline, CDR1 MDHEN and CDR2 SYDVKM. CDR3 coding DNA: TGTGCCAGCAGGACTCCCTACAATGAGCAGTTCTTC. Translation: CASRTPYNEQFF. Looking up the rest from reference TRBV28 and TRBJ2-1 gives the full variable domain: DVKVTQSSRYLVKRTGEKVFLECVQDMDHENMFWYRQDPGLGLRLIYFSYDVKMKEKGDIPEGYSVSREKKERFSLILESASTNQTSMYLCASRTPYNEQFFGPGTRLTVL.

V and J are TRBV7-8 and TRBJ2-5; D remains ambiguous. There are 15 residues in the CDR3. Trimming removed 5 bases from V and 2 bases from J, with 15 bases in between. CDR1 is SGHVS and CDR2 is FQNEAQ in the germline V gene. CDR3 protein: CASSANGSWQETQYF. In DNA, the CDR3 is TGTGCCAGCAGCGCCAACGGATCCTGGCAAGAGACCCAGTACTTC.

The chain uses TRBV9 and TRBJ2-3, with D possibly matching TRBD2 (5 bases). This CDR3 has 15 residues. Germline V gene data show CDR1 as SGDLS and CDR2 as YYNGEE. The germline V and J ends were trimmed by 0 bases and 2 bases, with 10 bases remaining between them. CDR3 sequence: CASSVADYNTDTQYF. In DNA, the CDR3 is TGTGCCAGCAGCGTAGCCGACTACAACACAGATACGCAGTATTTT.

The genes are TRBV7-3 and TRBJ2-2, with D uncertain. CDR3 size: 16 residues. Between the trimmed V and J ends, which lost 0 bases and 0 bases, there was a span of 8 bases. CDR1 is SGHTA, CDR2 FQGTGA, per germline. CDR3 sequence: CASSLTGAPNTGELFF. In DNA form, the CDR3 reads TGTGCCAGCAGCTTAACCGGAGCCCCGAACACCGGGGAGCTGTTTTTT.

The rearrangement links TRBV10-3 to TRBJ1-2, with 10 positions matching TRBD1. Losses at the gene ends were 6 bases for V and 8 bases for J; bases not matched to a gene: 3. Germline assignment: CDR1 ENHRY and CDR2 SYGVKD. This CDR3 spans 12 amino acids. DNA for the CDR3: TGTGCCATCAGGACAGGGGGCTACGGCTACACCTTC. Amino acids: CAIRTGGYGYTF.

The CDR3 DNA reads TGTGCCAGTGAGACAGGGTTGTCCTACGAGCAGTACTTC. Encoded protein: CASETGLSYEQYF. The genes are TRBV5-3 and TRBJ2-7; 7 bases align to TRBD1. Being an ORF, TRBV5-3 has a function that is uncertain. V gave up 8 bases and J gave up 1 base; unmatched junction bases: 6. The CDR3 is made up of 13 amino acids.

This chain's CDR3 is CASSSATDDNYGYTF. CDR3 nucleotides: TGTGCCAGCAGCTCTGCTACGGACGACAACTATGGCTACACCTTC. The rearrangement joins TRBV5-4 to TRBJ1-2; D ambiguous. The CDR3 is 15 amino acids. Trimming took off 3 bases at V and 2 bases at J, with 14 bases between the two ends. The germline CDR1 and CDR2 sequences are SGHNT and YYREEE (reference sequence).

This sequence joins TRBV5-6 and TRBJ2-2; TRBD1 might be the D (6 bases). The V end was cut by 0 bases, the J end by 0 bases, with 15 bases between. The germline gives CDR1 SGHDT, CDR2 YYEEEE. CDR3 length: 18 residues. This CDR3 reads CASSLEGTLIANTGELFF. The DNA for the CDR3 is TGTGCCAGCAGCTTGGAGGGGACATTAATCGCGAACACCGGGGAGCTGTTTTTT. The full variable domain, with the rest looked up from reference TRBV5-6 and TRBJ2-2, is DAGVTQSPTHLIKTRGQQVTLRCSPKSGHDTVSWYQQALGQGPQFIFQYYEEEERQRGNFPDRFSGHQFPNYSSELNVNALLLGDSALYLCASSLEGTLIANTGELFFGEGSRLTVL.

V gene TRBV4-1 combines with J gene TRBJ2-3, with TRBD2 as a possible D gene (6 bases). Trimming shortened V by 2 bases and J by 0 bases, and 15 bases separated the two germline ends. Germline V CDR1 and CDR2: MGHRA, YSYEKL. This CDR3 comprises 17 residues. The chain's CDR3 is CASSQSPRGSSTDTQYF. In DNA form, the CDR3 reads TGCGCCAGCAGCCAATCTCCCCGGGGGTCTAGCACAGATACGCAGTATTTT.

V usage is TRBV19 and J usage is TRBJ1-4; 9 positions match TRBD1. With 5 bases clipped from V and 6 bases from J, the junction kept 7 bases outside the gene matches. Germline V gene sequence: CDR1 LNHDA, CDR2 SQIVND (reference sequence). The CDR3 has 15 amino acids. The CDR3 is CASSDHRGRDEKLFF. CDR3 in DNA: TGTGCCAGTAGTGACCACAGGGGGCGAGATGAAAAACTGTTTTTT.

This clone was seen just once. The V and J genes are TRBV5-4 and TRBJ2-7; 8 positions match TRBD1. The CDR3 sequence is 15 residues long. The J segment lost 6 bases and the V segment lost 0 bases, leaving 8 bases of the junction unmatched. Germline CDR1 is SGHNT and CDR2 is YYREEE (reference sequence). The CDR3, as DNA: TGTGCCAGCAGCTTGGCCGGGACAGGCCCCCGCGAGCAGTACTTC. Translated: CASSLAGTGPREQYF. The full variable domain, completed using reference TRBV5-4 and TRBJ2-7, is ETGVTQSPTHLIKTRGQQVTLRCSSQSGHNTVSWYQQALGQGPQFIFQYYREEENGRGNFPPRFSGLQFPNYSSELNVNALELDDSALYLCASSLAGTGPREQYFGPGTRLTVT.

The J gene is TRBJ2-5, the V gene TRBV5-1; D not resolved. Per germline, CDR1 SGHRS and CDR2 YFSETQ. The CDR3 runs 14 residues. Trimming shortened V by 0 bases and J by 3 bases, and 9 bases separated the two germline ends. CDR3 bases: TGCGCCAGCAGCTTGGCTGGCAGAAAAGAGACCCAGTACTTC. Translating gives CASSLAGRKETQYF.

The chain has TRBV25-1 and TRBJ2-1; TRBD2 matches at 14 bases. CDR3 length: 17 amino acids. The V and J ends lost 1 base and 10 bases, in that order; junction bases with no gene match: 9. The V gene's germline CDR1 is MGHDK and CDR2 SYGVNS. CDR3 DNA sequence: TGTGCCAGCAGTGAATTGGGACTAGCGGGAGAGAGTCGCGAGCAGTTCTTC. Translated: CASSELGLAGESREQFF.

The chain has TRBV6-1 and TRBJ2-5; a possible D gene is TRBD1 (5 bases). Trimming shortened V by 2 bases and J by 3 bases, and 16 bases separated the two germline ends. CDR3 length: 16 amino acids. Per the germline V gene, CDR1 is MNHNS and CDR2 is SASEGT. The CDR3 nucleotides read TGTGCCAGCAGTGAAAGGGTGGCAGGGTGGAAAGAGACCCAGTACTTC. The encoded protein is CASSERVAGWKETQYF.

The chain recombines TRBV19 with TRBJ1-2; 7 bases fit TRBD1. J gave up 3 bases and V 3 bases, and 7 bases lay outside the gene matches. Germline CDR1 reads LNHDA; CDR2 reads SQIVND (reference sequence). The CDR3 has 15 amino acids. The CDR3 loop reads CASSISRGSDYGYTF. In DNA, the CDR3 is TGTGCCAGTAGTATTTCCAGGGGGTCGGACTATGGCTACACCTTC. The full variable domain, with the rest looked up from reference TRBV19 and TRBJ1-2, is DGGITQSPKYLFRKEGQNVTLSCEQNLNHDAMYWYRQDPGQGLRLIYYSQIVNDFQKGDIAEGYSVSREKKESFPLTVTSAQKNPTAFYLCASSISRGSDYGYTFGSGTRLTVV.